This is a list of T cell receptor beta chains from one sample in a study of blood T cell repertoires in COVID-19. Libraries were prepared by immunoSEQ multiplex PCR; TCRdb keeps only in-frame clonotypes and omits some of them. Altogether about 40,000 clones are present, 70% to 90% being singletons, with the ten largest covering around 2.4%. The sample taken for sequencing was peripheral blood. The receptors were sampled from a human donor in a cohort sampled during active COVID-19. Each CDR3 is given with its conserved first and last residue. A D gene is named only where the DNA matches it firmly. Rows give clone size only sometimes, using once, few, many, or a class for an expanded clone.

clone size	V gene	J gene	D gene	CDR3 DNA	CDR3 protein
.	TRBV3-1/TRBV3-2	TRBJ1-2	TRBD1	TGTGCCAGCAGAATAACCGGGACAGGGTTCGACTATGGCTACACCTTC	CASRITGTGFDYGYTF
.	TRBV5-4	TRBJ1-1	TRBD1	TGTGCCAGCAGCAGGGGACAGGGGGGTAGGACTGAAGCTTTCTTT	CASSRGQGGRTEAFF
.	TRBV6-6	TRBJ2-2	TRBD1	TGTGCCAGCAGCAAGATTCCGGGACAGGGGGCCGGGGAGCTGTTTTTT	CASSKIPGQGAGELFF
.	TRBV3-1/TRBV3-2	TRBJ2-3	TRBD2	TGTGCCAGCAGCCAGGTGCTAGCGGGGGCCCTACTCACAGATACGCAGTATTTT	CASSQVLAGALLTDTQYF
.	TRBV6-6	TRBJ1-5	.	TGTGCCAGCAGTTACCGGGTCACAAATCAGCCCCAGCATTTT	CASSYRVTNQPQHF
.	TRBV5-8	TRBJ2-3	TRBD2	TGTGCCAGCAGCTTGGGTAGCGGGGGCCCTAGAGGCACAGATACGCAGTATTTT	CASSLGSGGPRGTDTQYF
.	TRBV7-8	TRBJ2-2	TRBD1	TGTGCCAGCAGCACGGGGACAGGGGTCACCGGGGAGCTGTTTTTT	CASSTGTGVTGELFF
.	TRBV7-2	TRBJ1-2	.	TGTGCCAGCAGCTTAGCCACCCGAGGGGGCTACACCTTC	CASSLATRGGYTF
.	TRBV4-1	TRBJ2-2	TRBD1	TGCGCCAGCAGCCTCCCCCGGCAGGGGGAGAACACCGGGGAGCTGTTTTTT	CASSLPRQGENTGELFF
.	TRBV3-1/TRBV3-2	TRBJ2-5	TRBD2	TGTGCCAGCAGCCCCCCGGGACTACTACAAGAGACCCAGTACTTC	CASSPPGLLQETQYF
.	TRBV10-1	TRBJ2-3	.	TGCGCCAGCAGTGACAGGGGCGCAGATACGCAGTATTTT	CASSDRGADTQYF
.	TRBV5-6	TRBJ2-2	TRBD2	TGTGCCAGCAGCTTACTAGCGGGAGCGAACACCGGGGAGCTGTTTTTT	CASSLLAGANTGELFF
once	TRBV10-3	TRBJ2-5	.	TGTGCCATCAGTGCACAGGGAGGGCCGGAGACCCAGTACTTC	CAISAQGGPETQYF
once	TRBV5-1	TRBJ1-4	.	TGCGCCAGCAGCTTTGGCGGGTCCCTCCGGGAAAAACTGTTTTTT	CASSFGGSLREKLFF
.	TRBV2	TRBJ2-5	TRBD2	TGTGCCAGCAGTGGAGAGCGGGGGGGCTTAGAGACCCAGTACTTC	CASSGERGGLETQYF
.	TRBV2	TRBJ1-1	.	TGTGCCAGCAGTCCTCAAACCGGGACAAGAGCTTTCTTT	CASSPQTGTRAFF
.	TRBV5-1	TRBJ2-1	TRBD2	TGCGCCAGCAGCCAAAGCGGGGGAACCTACAATGAGCAGTTCTTC	CASSQSGGTYNEQFF
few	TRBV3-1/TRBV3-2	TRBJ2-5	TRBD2	TGTGCCAGCAGCCCCGGGACTAGAGGAGAGACCCAGTACTTC	CASSPGTRGETQYF
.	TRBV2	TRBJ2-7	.	TGTGCCAGCAGCTGGACATCCGCCTACGAGCAGTACTTC	CASSWTSAYEQYF
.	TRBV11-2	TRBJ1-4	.	TGTGCCAGCAGCTTAACGGGGAGGGGGTACGAAAAACTGTTTTTT	CASSLTGRGYEKLFF
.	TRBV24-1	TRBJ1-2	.	TGTGCCACCAGTGCTTCGGTCGATTATGGCTACACCTTC	CATSASVDYGYTF
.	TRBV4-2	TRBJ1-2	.	TGTGCCAGCAGCCAAGATAAGGGGTCGGGCTATGGCTACACCTTC	CASSQDKGSGYGYTF
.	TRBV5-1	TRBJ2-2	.	TGCGCCAGCAGCCCCTACCGTCCGTCCGGGGAGCTGTTTTTT	CASSPYRPSGELFF
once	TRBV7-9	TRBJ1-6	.	TGTGCCAGCAGCTTAAACAGGGTGGGGAATTCACCCCTCCACTTT	CASSLNRVGNSPLHF
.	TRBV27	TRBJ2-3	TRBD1	TGTGCCAGCAGACCGACAGGGGGCACAGATACGCAGTATTTT	CASRPTGGTDTQYF
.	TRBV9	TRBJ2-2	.	TGTGCCAGCTCTCAAACACTGGGCCGGGAGCTGTTTTTT	CASSQTLGRELFF
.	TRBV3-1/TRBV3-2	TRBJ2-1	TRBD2	TGTGCCAGCAGCCCCTCCGGGACTAGCGGGCGCAACAGGTTGGCCAATGAGCAGTTCTTC	CASSPSGTSGRNRLANEQFF
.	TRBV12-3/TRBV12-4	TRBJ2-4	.	TGTGCCAGCAGTTTGTACAGTAAAAACATTCAGTACTTC	CASSLYSKNIQYF
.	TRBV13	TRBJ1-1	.	TGTGCCAGCAGCTTAGTCTTTGGGGCAGGGCCGAACACTGAAGCTTTCTTT	CASSLVFGAGPNTEAFF
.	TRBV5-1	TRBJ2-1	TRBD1	TGCGCCAGCAGCTACCGACAGGGTGTGGGCTCCTACAATGAGCAGTTCTTC	CASSYRQGVGSYNEQFF
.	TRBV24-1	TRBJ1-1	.	TGTGCCACCAGTGGCCCCAGGGGTTCGAACACTGAAGCTTTCTTT	CATSGPRGSNTEAFF
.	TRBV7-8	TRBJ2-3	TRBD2	TGTGCCAGCGGGGCGGGGGGGCTTTTGACAGATACGCAGTATTTT	CASGAGGLLTDTQYF
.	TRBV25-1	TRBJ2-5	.	TGTGCCAGCCTCGGAGGGGAGACCCAGTACTTC	CASLGGETQYF
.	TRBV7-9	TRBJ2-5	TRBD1	TGTGCCAGCAGCCCCCGGGACAGCCAAGAGACCCAGTACTTC	CASSPRDSQETQYF
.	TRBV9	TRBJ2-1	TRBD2	TGTGCCAGCAGGCCTAGGGACTACGGTTCCTACAATGAGCAGTTCTTC	CASRPRDYGSYNEQFF